Listed below are T cell receptor beta chains from one sample, sequenced in a study of shared clonotypes between healthy human individuals. TCRdb's copy holds only in-frame clones and misses some; the assay was immunoSEQ multiplex PCR. The sample yields over a million clones, approximately 68% seen once. Sequencing was carried out using memory CD4+ T cells sorted from blood. These receptors came from a man aged 18 to 30 in good health. Each CDR3 is given without its conserved first and last residue.

CDR3 length: 14; J gene: TRBJ1-1; V gene: TRBV7-2; CDR3 protein: ASSLEGTLMNTEAF
CDR3 length: 12; J gene: TRBJ2-3; V gene: TRBV19; CDR3 protein: ASSIQGGRDTQY
CDR3 length: 12; J gene: TRBJ2-5; V gene: TRBV6-1; CDR3 protein: ASRRTGIQETQY
CDR3 length: 12; J gene: TRBJ2-7; V gene: TRBV2; CDR3 protein: ASSGTGGLYEQY
CDR3 length: 13; J gene: TRBJ2-1; V gene: TRBV4-3; CDR3 protein: ASSQEGISYNEQF
CDR3 length: 10; J gene: TRBJ2-7; V gene: TRBV25-1; CDR3 protein: ASSEGLAGPR
CDR3 length: 11; J gene: TRBJ2-5; V gene: TRBV7-3; CDR3 protein: ASSLGEAETQY
CDR3 length: 13; J gene: TRBJ2-3; V gene: TRBV9; CDR3 protein: ASSARDQSTDTQY
CDR3 length: 12; J gene: TRBJ2-3; V gene: TRBV7-6; CDR3 protein: ASSSGLSTDTQY
CDR3 length: 16; J gene: TRBJ1-4; V gene: TRBV5-1; CDR3 protein: ASSLEYGGGITNEKLF
CDR3 length: 12; J gene: TRBJ2-7; V gene: TRBV28; CDR3 protein: ASIKDLAAGEQY
CDR3 length: 12; J gene: TRBJ2-1; V gene: TRBV2; CDR3 protein: ASLGGRLANEQF
CDR3 length: 9; J gene: TRBJ2-7; V gene: TRBV27; CDR3 protein: ASRTVGEQY
CDR3 length: 12; J gene: TRBJ2-2; V gene: TRBV10-3; CDR3 protein: ATLHSANTGELF
CDR3 length: 11; J gene: TRBJ2-5; V gene: TRBV5-4; CDR3 protein: ASSSLRLETQY
CDR3 length: 13; J gene: TRBJ1-5; V gene: TRBV30; CDR3 protein: AWSVLGTQNQPQH
CDR3 length: 13; J gene: TRBJ2-7; V gene: TRBV6-6; CDR3 protein: ASSYSSGGGNEQY
CDR3 length: 11; J gene: TRBJ2-1; V gene: TRBV6-1; CDR3 protein: ASRSWTTNEQF
CDR3 length: 13; J gene: TRBJ2-7; V gene: TRBV7-9; CDR3 protein: ASSPRVGLVYEQY
CDR3 length: 13; J gene: TRBJ2-5; V gene: TRBV7-6; CDR3 protein: ASSLDRGVGETQY
CDR3 length: 13; J gene: TRBJ1-6; V gene: TRBV7-9; CDR3 protein: ASSSGTGADSPLH
CDR3 length: 13; J gene: TRBJ2-1; V gene: TRBV19; CDR3 protein: ASSTSTGGTNEQF
CDR3 length: 12; J gene: TRBJ2-7; V gene: TRBV5-8; CDR3 protein: ATKHQGARVEQY
CDR3 length: 12; J gene: TRBJ1-2; V gene: TRBV5-6; CDR3 protein: ASSLLGSNYGYT
CDR3 length: 10; J gene: TRBJ2-5; V gene: TRBV6-5; CDR3 protein: ASRRGLETQY
CDR3 length: 14; J gene: TRBJ2-4; V gene: TRBV11-2; CDR3 protein: ASSSGTSGSGDIQY
CDR3 length: 11; J gene: TRBJ2-3; V gene: TRBV7-3; CDR3 protein: ASSRQRGDTQY
CDR3 length: 11; J gene: TRBJ2-3; V gene: TRBV6-1; CDR3 protein: ASRPPGTDTQY
CDR3 length: 14; J gene: TRBJ2-7; V gene: TRBV4-3; CDR3 protein: ASSQDIGTATYEQY
CDR3 length: 14; J gene: TRBJ2-1; V gene: TRBV9; CDR3 protein: ASSAGGAHSYNEQF
CDR3 length: 12; J gene: TRBJ1-1; V gene: TRBV10-3; CDR3 protein: ATTTGEGNTEAF
CDR3 length: 15; J gene: TRBJ1-3; V gene: TRBV5-6; CDR3 protein: ASSLGGGAGSGNTIY
CDR3 length: 13; J gene: TRBJ1-2; V gene: TRBV7-2; CDR3 protein: ASSLATDLGYGYT
CDR3 length: 16; J gene: TRBJ2-2; V gene: TRBV18; CDR3 protein: ASSPRELAGGLAGELF
CDR3 length: 12; J gene: TRBJ1-5; V gene: TRBV28; CDR3 protein: ASSRSGGLQPQH
CDR3 length: 13; J gene: TRBJ2-1; V gene: TRBV5-1; CDR3 protein: ASSSSGGTYNEQF
CDR3 length: 11; J gene: TRBJ2-7; V gene: TRBV6-1; CDR3 protein: ASRKTGNYEQY
CDR3 length: 13; J gene: TRBJ1-6; V gene: TRBV2; CDR3 protein: ASRGTGNYNSPLH
CDR3 length: 16; J gene: TRBJ2-3; V gene: TRBV5-4; CDR3 protein: ASSPGGLAGGDTDTQY
CDR3 length: 17; J gene: TRBJ2-3; V gene: TRBV4-1; CDR3 protein: ASSQDASGGAGTTDTQY
CDR3 length: 12; J gene: TRBJ2-4; V gene: TRBV27; CDR3 protein: ASSLLKTQNIQY
CDR3 length: 11; J gene: TRBJ2-1; V gene: TRBV5-4; CDR3 protein: ASTDRVNNEQF
CDR3 length: 14; J gene: TRBJ2-5; V gene: TRBV28; CDR3 protein: ASSLVSGGVMETQY
CDR3 length: 14; J gene: TRBJ1-3; V gene: TRBV7-7; CDR3 protein: ASSLPTETSGNTIY
CDR3 length: 11; J gene: TRBJ2-2; V gene: TRBV30; CDR3 protein: AWSVRSTGELF
CDR3 length: 11; J gene: TRBJ1-4; V gene: TRBV4-3; CDR3 protein: ASGQGVNEKLF
CDR3 length: 15; J gene: TRBJ2-3; V gene: TRBV5-6; CDR3 protein: ASSNRTTSGLTDTQY